Below are 32 T cell receptor beta chains sequenced from a single sample in a study of T cell responses to AZD1222 COVID-19 vaccine. TCRdb's table, derived via immunoSEQ multiplex PCR, lists solely in-frame clones and lacks some. The sample lists around 100,000 clones, 89% occurring once. The input for sequencing was peripheral blood, taken on day 0 of AZD1222 vaccination. All receptors derive from an adult in good health.

The chain recombines TRBV19 with TRBJ1-2; the D is unclear. The CDR3 loop spans 13 amino acids. Germline V lookup: CDR1 LNHDA, CDR2 SQIVND (reference sequence). Trimming took 3 bases from V and 6 from J, leaving 11 bases between them. The CDR3 nucleotides are TGTGCCAGTAGTATTGGGAGATCAAATGGCTACACCTTC. It yields the protein CASSIGRSNGYTF.

The gene calls are TRBV5-1 and TRBJ1-1; no clear D. Germline CDR1 SGHRS, CDR2 YFSETQ. Trimming removed 4 bases at V and 1 base at J, with 11 bases between. The CDR3 contains 14 residues. The CDR3 here is CASSGSPANTEAFF. CDR3 nucleotides: TGCGCCAGCAGCGGGTCTCCAGCGAACACTGAAGCTTTCTTT.

The rearrangement joins TRBV7-9 to TRBJ2-1; tentative D call: TRBD2 (7 bases). The CDR3 length is 16 residues. In germline, CDR1 is SEHNR, CDR2 FQNEAQ (reference sequence). Trimming left V 1 base short and J 7 bases short, with 17 bases between. CDR3 sequence reads: CASSLVFGGARNEQFF. CDR3 in DNA: TGTGCCAGCAGCTTAGTTTTTGGGGGGGCGAGGAATGAGCAGTTCTTC.

V gene TRBV4-1 combines with J gene TRBJ2-2; a possible D gene is TRBD1 (5 bases). The V gene's germline CDR1 is MGHRA and CDR2 YSYEKL. Between the trimmed V and J ends, which lost 2 bases and 4 bases, there was a span of 11 bases. The CDR3 is 15 residues long. CDR3 sequence (DNA): TGCGCCAGCAGCCAAAGGGCAGGGTCCACCGGGGAGCTGTTTTTT. This codes for CASSQRAGSTGELFF.

This clone has just one count. The CDR3 DNA reads TGTGCCTGGAGTCGGACATCGTCTAACTATGGCTACACCTTC. This encodes CAWSRTSSNYGYTF. The chain combines TRBV30 with TRBJ1-2; tentative D call: TRBD1 (5 bases). The CDR3 runs 14 residues. The germline gives CDR1 GTSNPN, CDR2 SVGIG (reference sequence). Trimming removed 2 bases at V and 0 bases at J, with 10 bases between.

The V gene is TRBV19, the J gene TRBJ2-3; unclear D gene. The CDR3 length is 12 residues. CDR1 is LNHDA, CDR2 SQIVND, per germline (reference sequence). V lost 6 bases and J lost 1, with 5 bases in between. CDR3 loop: CASSRGTDTQYF. CDR3 nucleotides: TGTGCCAGTAGCCGTGGCACAGATACGCAGTATTTT. The entire variable domain, with the rest obtained from reference TRBV19 and TRBJ2-3, is as follows: DGGITQSPKYLFRKEGQNVTLSCEQNLNHDAMYWYRQDPGQGLRLIYYSQIVNDFQKGDIAEGYSVSREKKESFPLTVTSAQKNPTAFYLCASSRGTDTQYFGPGTRLTVL.

The gene calls are TRBV5-1 and TRBJ1-1; 8 bases match TRBD1. This CDR3 contains 18 residues. CDR1 SGHRS and CDR2 YFSETQ come from the germline V gene. Trimming cost V 4 bases and J 1 base; bases outside gene matches: 15. In DNA form, the CDR3 reads TGCGCCAGCAGCATAAAACGACTGGACAGGGATCAGAACACTGAAGCTTTCTTT. This encodes CASSIKRLDRDQNTEAFF.

V is TRBV9 and J is TRBJ2-2; possibly TRBD1 for D (6 bases). V was cut by 4 bases and J by 0 bases, with 34 bases left in between. The CDR3 loop spans 23 amino acids. Germline V CDR1 and CDR2: SGDLS, YYNGEE. CDR3 DNA sequence: TGTGCCAGCAGCACCCCTCGACCCACCGGGACACACGAAGACGCCGCGAACACCGGGGAGCTGTTTTTT. This gives the protein CASSTPRPTGTHEDAANTGELFF.

Here the CDR3 reads CASSLAGTANTEAFF. CDR3 in DNA: TGTGCCAGCAGCCTCGCCGGGACAGCCAACACTGAAGCTTTCTTT. V is TRBV7-3 and J is TRBJ1-1, with 7 positions matching TRBD1. Losses at the gene ends were 5 bases for V and 2 bases for J; bases not matched to a gene: 8. Germline assignment: CDR1 SGHTA and CDR2 FQGTGA. This CDR3 is 15 amino acids long.

The chain combines TRBV6-1 with TRBJ1-1; possible D gene TRBD1, 5 bases. CDR1 is MNHNS and CDR2 is SASEGT in the germline V gene. This CDR3 is built from 14 residues. Trimming removed 2 bases from V and 4 bases from J, with 11 bases in between. The CDR3: CASSEWGPATEAFF. The CDR3 DNA reads TGTGCCAGCAGTGAATGGGGCCCTGCCACTGAAGCTTTCTTT.

This clone was detected only once. This chain joins TRBV7-3 and TRBJ1-1; 9 bases agree with TRBD1. Trimming removed 4 bases from V and 6 bases from J; junction bases left unmatched: 3. The CDR3 totals 13 residues. The germline gives CDR1 SGHTA, CDR2 FQGTGA. Here the CDR3 reads CASSSGTGPEAFF. CDR3 bases: TGTGCCAGCAGCTCAGGGACAGGGCCTGAAGCTTTCTTT.

The chain joins TRBV13 to TRBJ2-3; D possibly corresponds to TRBD2 (7 bases). Germline assignment: CDR1 PRHDT and CDR2 FYEKMQ (reference sequence). CDR3 length: 16 residues. V lost 4 bases and J lost 0, with 14 bases in between. The CDR3 DNA reads TGTGCCAGCAGCTCCGGCGGGGGCGGAAGCACAGATACGCAGTATTTT. Translated: CASSSGGGGSTDTQYF.

This clone has just one count. Other DNA sequences in the sample encode the same CDR3. The CDR3 sequence is CASSDRENTEAFF. DNA of the CDR3: TGTGCCAGCAGTGATCGGGAGAACACTGAAGCTTTCTTT. The chain uses TRBV2 and TRBJ1-1; D is unresolved. Germline-derived CDR1 and CDR2 are SNHLY and FYNNEI. The CDR3 has 13 amino acids. Trimming pared 3 bases from V and 1 base from J, leaving 6 bases between.

The DNA of the CDR3 is TGTGCCAGCAGCCTATCGGACCAAGCTTTCTTT. Amino acids: CASSLSDQAFF. The chain uses TRBV3-1 (or the pseudogene TRBV3-2) and TRBJ1-1; D unclear. This CDR3 contains 11 residues. V dropped 4 bases and J dropped 9 bases, with 9 bases sitting between them. CDR1 LGHDT and CDR2 YNNKEL come from the germline V gene (reference sequence).

The chain couples TRBV4-1 to TRBJ1-4, with D perhaps matching TRBD1 (6 bases). Looked up from germline, CDR1 is MGHRA and CDR2 is YSYEKL. The germline V and J ends were trimmed by 0 bases and 3 bases, with 11 bases remaining between them. The CDR3 contains 16 residues. The CDR3: CASSQEADRPNEKLFF. The CDR3 coding sequence is TGCGCCAGCAGCCAAGAGGCCGACAGGCCTAATGAAAAACTGTTTTTT.

As for this clone: No conserved phenylalanine or tryptophan ends this CDR3, so it is likely a read error. The chain is built from TRBV3-1 (or the pseudogene TRBV3-2) and TRBJ1-6; D is ambiguous. The V and J ends lost 0 bases and 7 bases respectively, with 10 bases between them. The CDR3 spans 15 residues. The germline CDR1 and CDR2 sequences are LGHDT and YNNKEL (reference sequence). The CDR3 DNA sequence: TGTGCCAGCAGCCAAGACTTCGGCGCCAATTCACCCCTCCACCTT. Translated, it gives CASSQDFGANSPLHL.

V and J are TRBV11-2 and TRBJ1-1, with a tentative D call TRBD1 (6 bases). Per the germline V gene, CDR1 is SGHAT and CDR2 is FQNNGV. Trimming shortened V by 5 bases and J by 1 base, and 14 bases separated the two germline ends. This CDR3 has 15 residues. The CDR3 protein is CASSNVGGGNTEAFF. The CDR3 DNA follows: TGTGCCAGCAGCAACGTAGGGGGGGGGAACACTGAAGCTTTCTTT.

This chain links TRBV5-4 with TRBJ1-1; no reliable D call. Trimming took 2 bases from V and 4 from J, leaving 12 bases between them. Per germline, CDR1 SGHNT and CDR2 YYREEE (reference sequence). The CDR3 loop spans 14 amino acids. The CDR3 protein is CASSLGVGSTEAFF. Here the CDR3 DNA reads TGTGCCAGCAGCTTAGGAGTGGGATCCACTGAAGCTTTCTTT.

In the case of this clone: This specimen includes other DNA sequences encoding the same CDR3. V and J are TRBV27 and TRBJ1-2; tentative D call: TRBD1 (6 bases). The ends were cut back, 3 bases at V and 4 bases at J, with 9 bases in the middle. The germline V gene encodes CDR1 MNHEY and CDR2 SMNVEV (reference sequence). This CDR3 has 13 residues. This chain's CDR3 is CASSFNRAYGYTF. As DNA, the CDR3 is TGTGCCAGCAGTTTCAACAGGGCCTATGGCTACACCTTC.

The rearrangement links TRBV6-5 to TRBJ1-6; D is perhaps TRBD1 (5 bases). Looked up from germline, CDR1 is MNHEY and CDR2 is SVGAGI. The CDR3 has 14 amino acids. Trimming took 7 bases from V and 8 from J, leaving 15 bases between them. The CDR3 here is CASTKGNRDSPLHF. CDR3 bases: TGTGCCAGCACCAAGGGGAATCGGGATTCACCCCTCCACTTT.

The CDR3 DNA follows: TGTGCCAGCGCAACCTTTAGCGGGGGCTCCTACGAGCAGTACTTC. Encoded protein: CASATFSGGSYEQYF. The rearrangement joins TRBV28 to TRBJ2-7; 9 bases are a match to TRBD2. CDR3 size: 15 residues. The V segment lost 8 bases and the J segment 0 bases; nucleotides outside the gene matches: 8. The V gene's germline CDR1 is MDHEN and CDR2 SYDVKM.

To note about this clone: The same CDR3 also results from other DNA sequences found in this sample. V and J are TRBV11-2 and TRBJ1-2; D gene unclear. The ends were cut back, 0 bases at V and 4 bases at J, with 9 bases in the middle. The CDR3 extends over 14 amino acids. Germline CDR1 SGHAT, CDR2 FQNNGV. CDR3 DNA: TGTGCCAGCAGCTTAGACACTGGTGGCTATGGCTACACCTTC. Translating it yields CASSLDTGGYGYTF.

The genes are TRBV11-2 and TRBJ1-2; 7 positions agree with TRBD1. Germline loops: CDR1 SGHAT, CDR2 FQNNGV. Trimming took 4 bases from V and 8 from J; bases not matched to a gene: 7. This CDR3 has 13 amino acids. This CDR3 reads CASSYEGAGGYTF. Here the CDR3 DNA reads TGTGCCAGCAGCTATGAGGGGGCGGGAGGCTACACCTTC.

In this sample, this clone turned up a few times. J is TRBJ1-6 and V is TRBV6-5; D remains unclear. V lost 6 bases and J lost 1, with 7 bases in between. The CDR3 totals 14 residues. Looked up from germline, CDR1 is MNHEY and CDR2 is SVGAGI. The DNA for the CDR3 is TGTGCCAGCAGCATCGGGTCCTATAATTCACCCCTCCACTTT. Its protein product is CASSIGSYNSPLHF.

The chain uses TRBV7-3 and TRBJ2-7; D ambiguous. Trimming left V 1 base short and J 5 bases short, with 9 bases between. The CDR3 has 13 amino acids. Germline V CDR1 and CDR2: SGHTA, FQGTGA. The CDR3 nucleotides read TGTGCCAGCAGCTTAATGGGCCAGGACGAGCAGTACTTC. Translating it yields CASSLMGQDEQYF.

This chain joins TRBV4-2 and TRBJ2-6; D gene ambiguous. With 0 bases removed from V and 0 bases from J, the gap between germline ends came to 6 bases. The CDR3 is made up of 16 amino acids. CDR1 and CDR2 (germline): LGHNA, YNFKEQ. The DNA for the CDR3 is TGTGCCAGCAGCCAAGAGGGGTCCTCTGGGGCCAACGTCCTGACTTTC. It encodes CASSQEGSSGANVLTF.

There are a few counts of this clone. This rearrangement joins TRBV6-5 to TRBJ1-5, with TRBD1 identical over 7 bases. The V segment lost 2 bases and the J segment 3 bases; nucleotides outside the gene matches: 4. This CDR3 is built from 15 residues. CDR1 and CDR2 from the germline V gene are MNHEY and SVGAGI. The DNA for the CDR3 is TGTGCCAGCAGTTACGGCCAGGGGGTCAATCAGCCCCAGCATTTT. Protein: CASSYGQGVNQPQHF.

The chain recombines TRBV19 with TRBJ1-2; 7 nucleotides line up with TRBD1. From germline, CDR1 is LNHDA and CDR2 SQIVND (reference sequence). After removal of 7 bases from V and 4 bases from J, the junction contained 12 bases not matched to a gene. The CDR3 is 15 amino acids. As DNA, the CDR3 is TGTGCCAGTAATGAACCGGGACAGCTGTTCTATGGCTACACCTTC. This translates into CASNEPGQLFYGYTF.

This chain links TRBV25-1 with TRBJ2-5; no firm D call. Per the germline V gene, CDR1 is MGHDK and CDR2 is SYGVNS. The germline V and J ends were trimmed by 4 bases and 0 bases, with 6 bases remaining between them. There are 13 residues in the CDR3. CDR3 DNA: TGTGCCAGCAGTGCTTTGTACCAAGAGACCCAGTACTTC. This gives the protein CASSALYQETQYF.

The chain joins TRBV6-1 to TRBJ1-2; possibly TRBD1 for D (5 bases). The germline gives CDR1 MNHNS, CDR2 SASEGT. The CDR3 length is 15 residues. V lost 1 base and J 4 bases, leaving 13 bases between the germline ends. The CDR3 nucleotides read TGTGCCAGCAGTGAAGTACCCAGGGCTGGCTATGGCTACACCTTC. This codes for CASSEVPRAGYGYTF.

V is TRBV12-3 or TRBV12-4 and J is TRBJ1-5, with D possibly matching TRBD1 (6 bases). The germline V and J ends were trimmed by 2 bases and 4 bases, with 6 bases remaining between them. The CDR3 totals 13 residues. CDR3 loop: CASSLTGNQPQHF. DNA of the CDR3: TGTGCCAGCAGTTTAACAGGGAATCAGCCCCAGCATTTT.

Details on this clone: At one end the junction does not follow the germline gene, possibly because of a read error. Here the CDR3 reads CASSLDGSQGTQYF. The CDR3 DNA follows: TGTGCCAGCAGCTTAGATGGCTCCCAAGGGACCCAGTACTTC. J is TRBJ2-5 and V is TRBV11-3; D is undetermined. CDR1 SGHNT and CDR2 YENEEA come from the germline V gene. This CDR3 comprises 14 residues.